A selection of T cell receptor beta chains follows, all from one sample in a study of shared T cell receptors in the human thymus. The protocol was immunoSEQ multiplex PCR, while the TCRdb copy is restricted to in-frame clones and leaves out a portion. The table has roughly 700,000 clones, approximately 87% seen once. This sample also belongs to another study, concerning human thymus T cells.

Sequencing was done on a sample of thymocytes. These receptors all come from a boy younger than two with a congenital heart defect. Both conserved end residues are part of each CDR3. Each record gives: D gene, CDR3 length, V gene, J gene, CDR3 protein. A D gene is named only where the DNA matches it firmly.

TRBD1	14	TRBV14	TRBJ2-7	CASSNRTGIYEQYF
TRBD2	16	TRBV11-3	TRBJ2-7	CASSTLREFRYYEQYF
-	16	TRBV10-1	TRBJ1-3	CASSEGTSSSGNTIYF
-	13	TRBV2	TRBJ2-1	CATPRGPENEQFF
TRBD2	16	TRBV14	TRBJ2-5	CASSQGGGRNLATQYF
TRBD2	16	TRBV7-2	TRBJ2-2	CASSRRIAGDTGELFF
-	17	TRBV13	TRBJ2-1	CASSPSEGEGSYNEQFF
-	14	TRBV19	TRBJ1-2	CASSIDRGNYGYTF
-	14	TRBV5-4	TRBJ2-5	CASSLGGRIGTQYF
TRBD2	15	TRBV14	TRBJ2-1	CASSLVGLAVNEQFF
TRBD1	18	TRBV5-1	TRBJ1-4	CASSGGSRDRGGREKLFF
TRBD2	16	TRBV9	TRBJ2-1	CASSAKREGGRNEQFF
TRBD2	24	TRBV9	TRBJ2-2	CASSVASRSNSLSGSFANTGELFF
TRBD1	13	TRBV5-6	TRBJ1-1	CASRDRAYTEAFF
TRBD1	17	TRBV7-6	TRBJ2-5	CASRLPFGEAGGETQYF
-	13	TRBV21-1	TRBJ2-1	CASLLSGSHEQFF
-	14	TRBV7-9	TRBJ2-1	CASSSDSSYNEQFF
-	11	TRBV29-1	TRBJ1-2	CSVVAGEGYTF
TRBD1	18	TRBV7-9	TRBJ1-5	CASSPGQASGDSNQPQHF
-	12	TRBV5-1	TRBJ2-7	CASSLRGSEQYF
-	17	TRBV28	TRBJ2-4	CASSSPLTGQGKNIQYF
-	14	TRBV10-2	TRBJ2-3	CASSVQIPTDTQYF
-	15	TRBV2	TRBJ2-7	CASTHPRGKASEQYF
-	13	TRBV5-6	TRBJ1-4	CASSLYFNEKLFF
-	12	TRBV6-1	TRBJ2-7	CASSEIPDEQYF
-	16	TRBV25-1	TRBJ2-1	CASSALGGQLYNEQFF
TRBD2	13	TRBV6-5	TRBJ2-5	CASASGRGETQYF
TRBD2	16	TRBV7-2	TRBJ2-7	CASSFGREREFPEQYF
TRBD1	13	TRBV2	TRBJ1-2	CASRETGWGGYTF
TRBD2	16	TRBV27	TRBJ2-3	CASSSGVAGSTDTQYF
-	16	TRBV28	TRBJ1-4	CASSLIKGGGGEKLFF
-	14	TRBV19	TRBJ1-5	CASSRVWGNQPQHF
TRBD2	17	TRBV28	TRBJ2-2	CASSSRVLAGDTGELFF
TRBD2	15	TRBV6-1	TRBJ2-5	CASSEREREDETQYF
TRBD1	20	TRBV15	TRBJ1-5	CATSREKAPGQGFSNQPQHF
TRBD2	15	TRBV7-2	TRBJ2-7	CASSQLLAGFYEQYF
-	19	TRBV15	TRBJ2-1	CATSSRRPPDRSSYNEQFF
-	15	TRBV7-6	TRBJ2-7	CASSLGGGAPYEQYF
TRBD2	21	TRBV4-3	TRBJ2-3	CASSQGVASGRHRSSTDTQYF
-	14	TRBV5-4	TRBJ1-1	CASSLGQWNTEAFF
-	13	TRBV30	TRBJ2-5	CACKRRDRETQYF
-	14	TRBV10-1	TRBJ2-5	CASSESGSQETQYF
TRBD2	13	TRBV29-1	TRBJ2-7	CSVEREDRFEQYF
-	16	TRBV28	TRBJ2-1	CASSLQWEFGQDEQFF
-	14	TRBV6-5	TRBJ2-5	CASSARQRKETQYF